Listed below are T cell receptor beta chains from one sample, sequenced in a study of blood T cells in healthy people across ages. TCRdb recomputed calls from the 5' RACE reads with MiXCR, one row per CDR3 protein. The sample consists of about 1.8 million distinct CDR3 sequences, around 50% of them appearing once. Sequenced material: blood. The receptor set was obtained from a woman aged 40 to 50 in good health. Each CDR3 is given with its conserved first and last residue. Each record gives: J gene, D gene, clone size, V gene, CDR3 DNA, CDR3 protein. The D gene is left open where the match is weak. Clone size appears in some rows only: once, few, many, or a class for an expanded clone.

TRBJ2-5 TRBD2 few TRBV28 TGTGCCAGCAGTTTGGGGCGGGGGGGACAGCAGTACTTC CASSLGRGGQQYF
TRBJ2-1 TRBD2 NA TRBV27 TGTGCCAGCAGTTTACGTGTCAAGGGACTAGCGGTCTACAATGAGCAGTTCTTC CASSLRVKGLAVYNEQFF
TRBJ2-5 TRBD2 NA TRBV4-3 TGCGCCAGCACCCTGATCTTCCCACCTAGCGGTGTCTTGGAGACCCAGTACTTC CASTLIFPPSGVLETQYF
TRBJ2-5 NA NA TRBV6-5 TGTGCCAGCAGTTACTACGAAGCACGAGAGACCCAGTACTTC CASSYYEARETQYF
TRBJ2-4 NA NA TRBV5-1 TGCGCCAGCATCTTGGACGGTTCGACCATTCAGTACTTC CASILDGSTIQYF
TRBJ2-7 TRBD2 NA TRBV11-2 TGTGCCAGCACTCCAGGACTAGCGGGGGGGAAGGGGTTCGAGCAGTACTTC CASTPGLAGGKGFEQYF
TRBJ1-6 NA NA TRBV5-1 TGCGCCAGCAGCTTGAGAGGGAGGAAGAATTCACCCCTCCACTTT CASSLRGRKNSPLHF
TRBJ2-1 NA few TRBV9 TGTGCCAGCAGGATTGGAGGGGGAAATGAGCAGTTCTTC CASRIGGGNEQFF
TRBJ2-1 TRBD2 few TRBV12-3/TRBV12-4 TGTGCCAGCAGTTTCGATAGCGGGGGGGCCTACAATGAGCAGTTCTTC CASSFDSGGAYNEQFF
TRBJ2-4 TRBD2 NA TRBV20-1 TGCAGTGCTCCCCTAGCGGGGGTTCTAGCCAAAAACATTCAGTACTTC CSAPLAGVLAKNIQYF
TRBJ2-3 NA few TRBV12-3/TRBV12-4 TGTGCCAGCAGTTTAGGTAGGCGGGCAGACACGCAGTATTTT CASSLGRRADTQYF
TRBJ2-6 NA NA TRBV13 TGTGCCAGCAGCACCGGGGGCCGAGGGCCAGAGAGCTCTGGGGCCAACGTCCTGACTTTC CASSTGGRGPESSGANVLTF
TRBJ1-2 NA NA TRBV12-3/TRBV12-4 TGTGCCAGCAGTTTACAGGGAAAGGGTGGCTACACCTTC CASSLQGKGGYTF
TRBJ2-3 NA NA TRBV6-2/TRBV6-3 TGTGCCAGCAGATCCTACTCTAGCGAAAGCACAGATACGCAGTATTTT CASRSYSSESTDTQYF
TRBJ1-2 NA NA TRBV9 TGTGCCAGCAGCGCCCCACGGGGGCGCGTCTATGGCTACACCTTC CASSAPRGRVYGYTF
TRBJ2-1 NA once TRBV6-5 TGTGCCAGCAGCAAGGGGAGATGGGACCACTACAATGAGCAGTTCTTC CASSKGRWDHYNEQFF
TRBJ2-7 TRBD1 few TRBV6-2/TRBV6-3 TGTGCCAGCAGTACCGTGGACAGGGCTTCCGAGCAGTACTTC CASSTVDRASEQYF
TRBJ2-1 NA NA TRBV20-1 TGCAGTGCCGCGAGGGCTTCCGGGAGCTCCTACAATGAGCAGTTCTTC CSAARASGSSYNEQFF
TRBJ2-1 TRBD1 NA TRBV5-1 TGCGCCAGCAGCTTGGCCTTAGTCCGGGACAGGGGAAATGAGCAGTTCTTC CASSLALVRDRGNEQFF
TRBJ1-5 NA NA TRBV20-1 TGCAGTGCTAAGGTCACGGGGGCTAGCAATCAGCCCCAGCATTTT CSAKVTGASNQPQHF
TRBJ1-2 NA once TRBV2 TGTGCCTGTTCCTCCCCTAATGACCTCTATGGCTACACCTTC CACSSPNDLYGYTF
TRBJ1-5 NA NA TRBV2 TGTGCCAGCAGTGAAGCCCGGGGTAGGGGGTCCGGCAATCAGCCCCAGCATTTT CASSEARGRGSGNQPQHF
TRBJ2-3 NA NA TRBV20-1 TGCAGTGTTGCAACGCGGGGATTGTCAGAAGATACGCAGTATTTT CSVATRGLSEDTQYF
TRBJ2-3 TRBD2 few TRBV10-2 TGCGCCAGCAGGGATTTTAGCGGGGGCACAGATACGCAGTATTTT CASRDFSGGTDTQYF
TRBJ2-5 TRBD2 few TRBV4-3 TGCGCCAAAAGCGGGGGAGTAGAGACCCAGTACTTC CAKSGGVETQYF
TRBJ2-1 TRBD1 NA TRBV5-1 TGCGCCAGCAGCGACGCTCAGGGGGTGGATGAGCAGTTCTTC CASSDAQGVDEQFF